Listed below are T cell receptor beta chains from one sample, sequenced in a study of CD8 T cells in ankylosing spondylitis. Each CDR3 protein is one row after TCRdb ran MiXCR on the 5' RACE reads. The sample holds about 130,000 distinct CDR3 sequences, just under 7.5% seen once. The sequenced material came from blood, either unsorted or a sorted T cell fraction (not recorded which). The receptor set was obtained from a female donor with ankylosing spondylitis or in good health (not recorded which). CDR3s include the opening cysteine and the closing phenylalanine or tryptophan. The D gene is left open where the match is weak. Sizes are listed as how often the clone was seen (once, few, many) or a class if it is expanded.

TRBV12-3/TRBV12-4,many,TRBD1,15,TRBJ2-1,CASSFDRVLGNEQFF,TGTGCCAGCAGTTTCGACAGGGTTCTTGGTAATGAGCAGTTCTTC
TRBV12-3/TRBV12-4,many,TRBD2,15,TRBJ2-3,CASSQTSGRSNTQYF,TGTGCCAGCAGCCAGACTAGCGGCAGGTCGAATACGCAGTATTTT
TRBV11-2,many,TRBD2,19,TRBJ2-4,CASSSPGLAGTLAKNIQYF,TGTGCCAGCAGCAGCCCCGGACTAGCGGGGACCCTAGCCAAAAACATTCAGTACTTC
TRBV5-8,many,-,16,TRBJ2-5,CASSLGGGTSGETQYF,TGTGCCAGCAGCTTGGGTGGCGGGACCTCAGGGGAGACCCAGTACTTC
TRBV7-9,many,-,16,TRBJ2-7,CASSSPGGQGGYEQYF,TGTGCCAGCAGCTCACCGGGGGGCCAGGGGGGATACGAGCAGTACTTC
TRBV20-1,many,-,14,TRBJ1-2,CSASEAGFNYGYTF,TGCAGTGCCTCGGAGGCAGGTTTTAACTATGGCTACACCTTC
TRBV6-5,many,-,15,TRBJ1-1,CASSYSEVGNTEAFF,TGTGCCAGCAGTTATAGTGAGGTGGGGAACACTGAAGCTTTCTTT
TRBV12-3/TRBV12-4,many,-,13,TRBJ1-3,CASSLSGENTIYF,TGTGCCAGCAGTCTATCCGGGGAAAACACCATATATTTT
TRBV18,many,-,14,TRBJ1-1,CASSPVVGDTEAFF,TGTGCCAGCTCACCTGTAGTCGGGGACACTGAAGCTTTCTTT
TRBV5-1,many,TRBD1,13,TRBJ2-1,CASSRNTGDEQFF,TGCGCCAGCAGCCGGAATACAGGGGATGAGCAGTTCTTC
TRBV15,many,-,11,TRBJ2-5,CATSSEETQYF,TGTGCCACCAGCTCAGAAGAGACCCAGTACTTC
TRBV11-2,many,-,14,TRBJ2-2,CASSFSRAGGELFF,TGTGCCAGCAGCTTCAGTAGGGCTGGCGGGGAGCTGTTTTTT
TRBV28,many,-,13,TRBJ1-2,CASTAANNYGYTF,TGTGCCAGCACAGCCGCGAATAACTATGGCTACACCTTC
TRBV27,many,-,14,TRBJ2-2,CASSLSSYTGELFF,TGTGCCAGCAGTTTATCCAGTTACACCGGGGAGCTGTTTTTT
TRBV5-1,many,TRBD1,15,TRBJ1-1,CASSLDRGLGPEAFF,TGCGCCAGCAGCTTGGACAGGGGCCTTGGGCCTGAAGCTTTCTTT
TRBV28,many,TRBD1,15,TRBJ2-7,CASSLRDRGLSEQYF,TGTGCCAGCAGTCTGAGGGACAGGGGACTTTCCGAGCAGTACTTC